These 25 T cell receptor beta chains originate from one sample sequenced in a study of cytomegalovirus exposure and HLA in healthy donors (dated by TCRdb to the late 2010s). Preparation of the library involved the immunoSEQ multiplex PCR assay. A mixture of 60 forward primers for TCR Vbeta segments and 13 reverse primers for TCR Jbeta segments was used in the multiplex PCR. The immuneACCESS repertoire file appears here via TCRdb, limited to in-frame rearrangements. These files lack a portion of the clones; in checked studies, under half of the deficit traces to unresolved V genes, and the cause of the others is not known. A total of around 150,000 clones appear in this sample, 80% of them only once. The leading ten clones occupy about 4.3% of the sample. Sequenced sample: PBMCs. Every receptor here comes from a young man in good health and CMV-seronegative.

This chain connects TRBV7-9 to TRBJ2-3, with D possibly TRBD2 on 5 matching bases. V lost 6 bases to trimming and J lost 11 bases, with 18 bases between them. CDR3 length equals 13 residues. Per the germline V gene, CDR1 is SEHNR and CDR2 is FQNEAQ (reference sequence). Written as DNA, the CDR3 is TGTGCCAGCAGGTTCCCCGGTGAGGGCGGGCAGTATTTT. It yields the protein CASRFPGEGGQYF.

V gene TRBV6-1 combines with J gene TRBJ2-7; TRBD1 aligns across 8 bases. CDR1 MNHNS and CDR2 SASEGT come from the germline V gene. Trimming took 6 bases from V and 4 from J; bases not matched to a gene: 5. The CDR3 runs to 13 residues. This CDR3 reads CASRGTGEYEQYF. Written as DNA, the CDR3 is TGTGCCAGCAGGGGGACAGGAGAATACGAGCAGTACTTC.

The chain is built from TRBV27 and TRBJ1-2; D ambiguous. Germline CDR1 and CDR2: MNHEY and SMNVEV (reference sequence). The CDR3 covers 13 residues. Trimming removed 0 bases from V and 5 bases from J, with 7 bases in between. The CDR3 sequence: CASSLSSGYGYTF. CDR3 sequence (DNA): TGTGCCAGCAGTTTATCATCCGGGTATGGCTACACCTTC.

The V call is TRBV7-9, the J call TRBJ2-2, with D possibly matching TRBD1 (6 bases). The CDR3 length is 16 residues. V lost 6 bases to trimming and J lost 1 base, with 15 bases between them. Germline-derived CDR1 and CDR2 are SEHNR and FQNEAQ (reference sequence). CDR3 amino acids: CASSSLSGVNTGELFF. CDR3 DNA sequence: TGTGCCAGCAGTTCCCTCTCAGGGGTGAACACCGGGGAGCTGTTTTTT.

This clone was detected only once. The rearrangement uses TRBV29-1 and TRBJ2-7; 7 nucleotides align to TRBD2. The CDR3 runs 14 residues. Germline V gene data show CDR1 as SQVTM and CDR2 as ANQGSEA. V gave up 7 bases and J gave up 6 bases; unmatched junction bases: 15. The CDR3 reads CSANSLTGGSEQYF. The CDR3, as DNA: TGCAGCGCCAATTCGCTAACGGGAGGAAGCGAGCAGTACTTC.

V usage is TRBV5-6 and J usage is TRBJ2-5; 9 bases are a match to TRBD2. CDR3 size: 16 residues. Per germline, CDR1 SGHDT and CDR2 YYEEEE. The ends lost 1 base at V and 1 base at J; junction bases unmatched: 5. CDR3 in DNA: TGTGCCAGCAGCTTGAAAGCGGGGGGCACCCAAGAGACCCAGTACTTC. Translating it yields CASSLKAGGTQETQYF.

This sequence joins TRBV7-2 and TRBJ1-2; TRBD1 matches at 9 bases. The CDR3 extends over 15 amino acids. V lost 5 bases and J lost 6; bases outside the gene matches: 10. Germline V gene data show CDR1 as SGHTA and CDR2 as FQGNSA. The CDR3 region is CASSAYRGPGNGYTF. In nucleotides, the CDR3 is TGTGCCAGCAGCGCCTACAGGGGGCCAGGAAATGGCTACACCTTC. Together with reference TRBV7-2 and TRBJ1-2, the CDR3 gives the full variable domain: GAGVSQSPSNKVTEKGKDVELRCDPISGHTALYWYRQSLGQGLEFLIYFQGNSAPDKSGLPSDRFSAERTGGSVSTLTIQRTQQEDSAVYLCASSAYRGPGNGYTFGSGTRLTVV.

The V call is TRBV13, the J call TRBJ2-3; 7 bases align to TRBD1. Germline V gene data show CDR1 as PRHDT and CDR2 as FYEKMQ (reference sequence). There are 15 residues in the CDR3. Germline trimming cut 6 bases from V and 1 base from J; bases unmatched to any gene: 7. CDR3 in DNA: TGTGCCAGCAGTGGACAGGAAAGGGGCACAGATACGCAGTATTTT. Translation gives CASSGQERGTDTQYF.

The rearrangement links TRBV5-8 to TRBJ1-3, with D hard to call. CDR3 length: 16 amino acids. Trimming left V 6 bases short and J 0 bases short, with 16 bases between. CDR1 SGHTS and CDR2 YDEGEE come from the germline V gene. Written as DNA, the CDR3 is TGTGCCAGCATCCTCTATTCAGCGTTCTCTGGAAACACCATATATTTT. Its protein is CASILYSAFSGNTIYF.

V usage is TRBV7-2 and J usage is TRBJ2-1, with TRBD2 as a possible D gene (5 bases). Trimming removed 5 bases at V and 7 bases at J, with 9 bases between. The V gene's germline CDR1 is SGHTA and CDR2 FQGNSA. This CDR3 has 12 residues. CDR3 sequence (DNA): TGTGCCAGCAGCCGCAAGCGGAATGAGCAGTTCTTC. Translated: CASSRKRNEQFF.

This chain joins TRBV7-3 and TRBJ2-2; 12 positions agree with TRBD1. The V segment lost 5 bases and the J segment 6 bases; nucleotides outside the gene matches: 13. CDR1 is SGHTA and CDR2 is FQGTGA in the germline V gene. The CDR3 spans 18 residues. The CDR3 bases are TGTGCCAGCAGCCTCACTATCACCGGGACAGGGGGCTCCGGGGAGCTGTTTTTT. This encodes CASSLTITGTGGSGELFF. The full variable domain, its missing parts supplied by reference TRBV7-3 and TRBJ2-2, is GAGVSQTPSNKVTEKGKYVELRCDPISGHTALYWYRQSLGQGPEFLIYFQGTGAADDSGLPNDRFFAVRPEGSVSTLKIQRTERGDSAVYLCASSLTITGTGGSGELFFGEGSRLTVL.

The chain recombines TRBV6-6 with TRBJ2-7, with D tentatively TRBD1 (7 bases). Trimming took 2 bases from V and 7 from J, leaving 15 bases between them. The CDR3 contains 14 residues. CDR1 is MNHNY and CDR2 is SVGAGI in the germline V gene (reference sequence). Here the CDR3 reads CASSYGGTVIEQYF. In DNA, the CDR3 is TGTGCCAGCAGTTACGGAGGGACAGTTATAGAGCAGTACTTC.

This chain uses TRBV30 with TRBJ2-1, with TRBD1 matching over 8 bases. The CDR3 has 14 residues. Germline V gene data show CDR1 as GTSNPN and CDR2 as SVGIG (reference sequence). V was pared by 6 bases and J by 2 bases, with 6 bases of the junction left unmatched. CDR3 sequence (DNA): TGTGCCTGCCCCGGGACAGGAGCCTACAATGAGCAGTTCTTC. Its protein is CACPGTGAYNEQFF.

The chain employs TRBV11-2 and TRBJ1-4; D ambiguous. The CDR3 loop spans 13 amino acids. Germline CDR1 SGHAT, CDR2 FQNNGV. V was shortened by 3 bases and J by 6 bases, with 8 bases between the two germline ends. The CDR3 DNA follows: TGTGCCAGCAGCTTGGCGGCGCATGAAAAACTGTTTTTT. This encodes CASSLAAHEKLFF.

The CDR3 bases are TGTGCCAGCAGTCCAACAGGGGGGAGCTATGGCTACACCTTC. It codes for CASSPTGGSYGYTF. The genes are TRBV27 and TRBJ1-2; 8 nucleotides line up with TRBD1. Looked up from germline, CDR1 is MNHEY and CDR2 is SMNVEV (reference sequence). CDR3 length equals 14 residues. Trimming at V came to 5 bases and at J to 4 bases, leaving 6 bases not matched to a gene.

This chain uses TRBV28 with TRBJ2-3, with 8 bases fitting TRBD1. Germline trimming cut 7 bases from V and 5 bases from J; bases unmatched to any gene: 8. Germline V gene lookup returns CDR1 MDHEN and CDR2 SYDVKM. CDR3 size: 14 residues. CDR3 amino acids: CASIPGGAGDTQYF. CDR3 DNA: TGTGCCAGCATTCCAGGGGGCGCGGGAGATACGCAGTATTTT.

The chain carries TRBV5-1 and TRBJ1-2, with D unresolved. This CDR3 is 11 amino acids long. Germline assignment: CDR1 SGHRS and CDR2 YFSETQ. The V end lost 6 bases, the J end lost 8 bases, and 11 bases lay between the germline ends. The CDR3 sequence is CASKVGGGYTF. The CDR3 region has the DNA TGCGCCAGCAAGGTGGGAGGCGGCTACACCTTC.

The chain employs TRBV11-2 and TRBJ2-1, with 10 bases identical to TRBD1. Trimming cost V 2 bases and J 0 bases; bases outside gene matches: 1. The germline CDR1 and CDR2 sequences are SGHAT and FQNNGV. CDR3 size: 16 residues. The CDR3 DNA is TGTGCCAGCAGCTTAAGGACAGGGGGCTCCTACAATGAGCAGTTCTTC. Translation: CASSLRTGGSYNEQFF. Combining the CDR3 with reference TRBV11-2 and TRBJ2-1 gives the whole variable domain EAGVAQSPRYKIIEKRQSVAFWCNPISGHATLYWYQQILGQGPKLLIQFQNNGVVDDSQLPKDRFSAERLKGVDSTLKIQPAKLEDSAVYLCASSLRTGGSYNEQFFGPGTRLTVL.

In DNA form, the CDR3 reads TGTGCCAGCTCACCAGTTCGACAGGGTAACTACGAGCAGTACTTC. Protein product: CASSPVRQGNYEQYF. V is TRBV18 and J is TRBJ2-7; 7 nucleotides align to TRBD1. The CDR3 covers 15 residues. Per the germline V gene, CDR1 is KGHSH and CDR2 is LQKENI. The trim removed 2 bases at V and 3 bases at J, leaving 7 bases unmatched.

The chain is built from TRBV7-9 and TRBJ2-3, with D unresolved. Trimming shortened V by 5 bases and J by 0 bases, and 9 bases separated the two germline ends. Germline CDR1 is SEHNR and CDR2 is FQNEAQ (reference sequence). The length of the CDR3 is 14 residues. CDR3 coding DNA: TGTGCCAGCAGCCCTTCACTAAGCACAGATACGCAGTATTTT. Amino acids: CASSPSLSTDTQYF. Filled out from reference TRBV7-9 and TRBJ2-3, the complete variable domain reads DTGVSQNPRHKITKRGQNVTFRCDPISEHNRLYWYRQTLGQGPEFLTYFQNEAQLEKSRLLSDRFSAERPKGSFSTLEIQRTEQGDSAMYLCASSPSLSTDTQYFGPGTRLTVL.

CDR3 sequence (DNA): TGTGCCAGCAGTCAATCCGGGGAGCTGTTTTTT. The encoded protein is CASSQSGELFF. The chain has TRBV27 and TRBJ2-2; D call uncertain. The V end lost 5 bases, the J end lost 6 bases, and 4 bases lay between the germline ends. This CDR3 spans 11 amino acids. In germline, CDR1 is MNHEY, CDR2 SMNVEV (reference sequence).

This chain uses TRBV27 with TRBJ1-2, with unresolved D. The V and J ends lost 0 bases and 4 bases respectively, with 15 bases between them. The CDR3 is 16 amino acids. CDR1 and CDR2 (germline): MNHEY, SMNVEV (reference sequence). This CDR3 is CASSLSRRVSSYGYTF. The CDR3 nucleotides read TGTGCCAGCAGTTTATCCAGGAGGGTCAGTTCCTATGGCTACACCTTC.

This clone was observed a single time. The J gene is TRBJ1-2, the V gene TRBV2; 9 nucleotides agree with TRBD1. The CDR3 spans 12 residues. The ends lost 9 bases at V and 5 bases at J; junction bases unmatched: 4. Germline loops: CDR1 SNHLY, CDR2 FYNNEI. CDR3 loop: CASTGTGYGYTF. The CDR3 region has the DNA TGTGCCAGTACCGGGACAGGGTATGGCTACACCTTC. Drawing the rest from reference TRBV2 and TRBJ1-2, the complete variable domain is EPEVTQTPSHQVTQMGQEVILRCVPISNHLYFYWYRQILGQKVEFLVSFYNNEISEKSEIFDDQFSVERPDGSNFTLKIRSTKLEDSAMYFCASTGTGYGYTFGSGTRLTVV.

This sequence joins TRBV6-5 and TRBJ1-1; D is unclear. CDR1 and CDR2 from the germline V gene are MNHEY and SVGAGI. The CDR3 runs 11 residues. Between the trimmed V and J ends, which lost 6 bases and 11 bases, there was a span of 13 bases. Here the CDR3 reads CASRIGGDAFF. The CDR3 DNA reads as TGTGCCAGCAGGATTGGAGGTGACGCTTTCTTT.

The chain recombines TRBV7-2 with TRBJ1-1; 7 bases fit TRBD1. J was trimmed by 0 bases and V by 6 bases; bases with no gene match: 7. The CDR3 contains 15 residues. Germline V gene data show CDR1 as SGHTA and CDR2 as FQGNSA. This CDR3 is CASSSQGLLNTEAFF. The CDR3 DNA reads as TGTGCCAGCAGTTCACAGGGGCTCCTGAACACTGAAGCTTTCTTT. The variable domain in full, with the rest retrieved from reference TRBV7-2 and TRBJ1-1, is GAGVSQSPSNKVTEKGKDVELRCDPISGHTALYWYRQSLGQGLEFLIYFQGNSAPDKSGLPSDRFSAERTGGSVSTLTIQRTQQEDSAVYLCASSSQGLLNTEAFFGQGTRLTVV.